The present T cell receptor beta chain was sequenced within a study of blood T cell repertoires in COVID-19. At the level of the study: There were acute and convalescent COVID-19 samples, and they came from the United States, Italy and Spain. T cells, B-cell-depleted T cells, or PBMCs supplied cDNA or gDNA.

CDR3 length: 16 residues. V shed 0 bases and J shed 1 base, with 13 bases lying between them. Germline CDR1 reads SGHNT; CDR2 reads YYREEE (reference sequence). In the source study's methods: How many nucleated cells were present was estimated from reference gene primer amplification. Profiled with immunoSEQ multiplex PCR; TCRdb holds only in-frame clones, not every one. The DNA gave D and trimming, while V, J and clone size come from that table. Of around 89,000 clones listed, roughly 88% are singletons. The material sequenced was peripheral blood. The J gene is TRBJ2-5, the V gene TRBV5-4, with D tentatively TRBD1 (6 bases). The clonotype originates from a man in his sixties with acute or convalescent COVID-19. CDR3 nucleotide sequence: TGTGCCAGCAGCTTGGGGGCAGGGGCAACCCAAGAGACCCAGTACTTC. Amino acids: CASSLGAGATQETQYF.